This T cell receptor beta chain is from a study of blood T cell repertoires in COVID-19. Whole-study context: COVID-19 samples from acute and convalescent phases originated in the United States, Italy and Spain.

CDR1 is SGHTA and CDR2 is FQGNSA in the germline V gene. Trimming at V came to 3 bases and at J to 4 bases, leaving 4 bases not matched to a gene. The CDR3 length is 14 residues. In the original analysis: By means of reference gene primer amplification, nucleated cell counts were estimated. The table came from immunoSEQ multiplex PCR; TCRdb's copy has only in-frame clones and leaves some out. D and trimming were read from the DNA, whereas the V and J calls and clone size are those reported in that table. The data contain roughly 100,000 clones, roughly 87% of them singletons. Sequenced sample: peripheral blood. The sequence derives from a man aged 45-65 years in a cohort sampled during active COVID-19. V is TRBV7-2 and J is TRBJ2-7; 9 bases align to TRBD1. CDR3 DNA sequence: TGTGCCAGCAGCTTCGACAGGGGGGCGTACGAGCAGTACTTC. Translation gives CASSFDRGAYEQYF.